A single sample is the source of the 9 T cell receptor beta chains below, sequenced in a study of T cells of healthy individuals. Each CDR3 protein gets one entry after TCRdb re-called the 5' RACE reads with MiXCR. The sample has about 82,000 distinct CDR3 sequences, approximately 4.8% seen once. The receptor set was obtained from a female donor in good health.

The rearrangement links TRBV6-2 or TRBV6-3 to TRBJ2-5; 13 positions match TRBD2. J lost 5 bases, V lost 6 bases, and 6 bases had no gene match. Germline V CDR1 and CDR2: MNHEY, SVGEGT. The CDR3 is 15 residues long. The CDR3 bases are TGTGCCAGCAGGTTGGGACTAGCGGGAACTGAGACCCAGTACTTC. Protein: CASRLGLAGTETQYF.

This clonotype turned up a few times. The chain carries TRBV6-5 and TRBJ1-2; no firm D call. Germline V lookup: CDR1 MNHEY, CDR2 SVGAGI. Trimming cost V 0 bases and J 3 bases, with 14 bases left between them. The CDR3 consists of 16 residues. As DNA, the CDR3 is TGTGCCAGCAGTTACTCTCGGACCACCGAGGACTATGGCTACACCTTC. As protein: CASSYSRTTEDYGYTF.

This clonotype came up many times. Here the CDR3 DNA reads TGTGCCAGCAGCTCTAGCGGGAGGTACGAGCAGTACTTC. This translates into CASSSSGRYEQYF. This rearrangement joins TRBV25-1 to TRBJ2-7, with 11 nucleotides matching TRBD2. The J segment lost 4 bases and the V segment lost 6 bases, leaving 2 bases of the junction unmatched. Germline CDR1 is MGHDK and CDR2 is SYGVNS. This CDR3 spans 13 amino acids.

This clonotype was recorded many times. The CDR3 nucleotides are TGTGCCAGCAAAGGACAGGGGGATCAGCCCCAGCATTTT. Translated, it gives CASKGQGDQPQHF. V usage is TRBV7-9 and J usage is TRBJ1-5, with 10 nucleotides matching TRBD1. V trimming: 7 bases; J trimming: 5 bases; junction bases outside the gene matches: 2. This CDR3 is 13 amino acids long. Per germline, CDR1 SEHNR and CDR2 FQNEAQ (reference sequence).

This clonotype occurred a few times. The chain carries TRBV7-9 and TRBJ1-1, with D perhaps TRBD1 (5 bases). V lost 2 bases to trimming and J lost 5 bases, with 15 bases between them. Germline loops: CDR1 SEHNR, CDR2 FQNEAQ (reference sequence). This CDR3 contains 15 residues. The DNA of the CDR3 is TGTGCCAGCAGCTTATGGATGGGGGGTAAGACTGAAGCTTTCTTT. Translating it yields CASSLWMGGKTEAFF.

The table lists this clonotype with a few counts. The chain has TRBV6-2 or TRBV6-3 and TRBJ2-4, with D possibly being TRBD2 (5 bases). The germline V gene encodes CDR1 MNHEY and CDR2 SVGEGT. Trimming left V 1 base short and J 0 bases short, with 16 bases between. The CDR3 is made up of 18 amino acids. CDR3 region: CASSYYLERSLAKNIQYF. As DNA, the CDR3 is TGTGCCAGCAGTTACTATCTTGAGCGGAGCTTAGCCAAAAACATTCAGTACTTC.

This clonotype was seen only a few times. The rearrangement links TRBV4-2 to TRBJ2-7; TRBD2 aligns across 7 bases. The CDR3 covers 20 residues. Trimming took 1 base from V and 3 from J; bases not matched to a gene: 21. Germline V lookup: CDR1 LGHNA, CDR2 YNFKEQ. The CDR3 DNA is TGTGCCAGCAGCCAAGTTCAGTTTGGGGGAGGGCCCTCATCGTTCTACGAGCAGTACTTC. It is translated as CASSQVQFGGGPSSFYEQYF.

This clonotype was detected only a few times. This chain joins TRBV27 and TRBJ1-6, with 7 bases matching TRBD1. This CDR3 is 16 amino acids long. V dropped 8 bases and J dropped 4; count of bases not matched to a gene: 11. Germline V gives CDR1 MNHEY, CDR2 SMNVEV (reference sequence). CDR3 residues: CASGPAGTAYNSPLHF. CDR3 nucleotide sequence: TGTGCCAGCGGACCAGCAGGGACAGCTTATAATTCACCCCTCCACTTT.

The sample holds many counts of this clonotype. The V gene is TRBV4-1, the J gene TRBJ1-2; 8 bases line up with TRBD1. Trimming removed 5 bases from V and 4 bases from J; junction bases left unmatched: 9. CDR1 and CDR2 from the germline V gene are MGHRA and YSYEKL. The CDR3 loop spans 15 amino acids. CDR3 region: CASSNRTGFGYGYTF. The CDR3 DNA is TGCGCCAGCAGCAACCGGACAGGGTTTGGCTATGGCTACACCTTC.